Shown below are 32 T cell receptor beta chains from a single sample sequenced in a study of radiation and T cells in renal cell carcinoma. Time point defined: blood 4 weeks post-SBRT, at nephrectomy. Treatment given: 15 Gy SBRT to primary tumor, nephrectomy 4 weeks later. Assay: immunoSEQ multiplex PCR; the TCRdb copy retains only in-frame clones and omits some. The table lists about 77,000 clones, approximately 87% of them singletons, with 2% to 3% in the top ten. The sequencing here drew on blood, taken from a patient whose treatment included radiotherapy and nephrectomy. These TCRs come from a woman aged 60-75 years with renal cell carcinoma.

The chain recombines TRBV19 with TRBJ1-4, with 8 bases aligning to TRBD1. Losses at the gene ends were 5 bases for V and 3 bases for J; bases not matched to a gene: 5. This CDR3 has 15 residues. Germline lookup yields CDR1 LNHDA and CDR2 SQIVND (reference sequence). The CDR3 reads CASSSSGGPNEKLFF. In DNA form, the CDR3 reads TGTGCCAGTAGTTCCTCAGGGGGCCCTAATGAAAAACTGTTTTTT.

This clone appeared a few times. The rearrangement uses TRBV7-2 and TRBJ1-6, with D possibly matching TRBD1 (5 bases). Trimming pared 2 bases from V and 8 bases from J, leaving 13 bases between. There are 15 residues in the CDR3. Germline V gene lookup returns CDR1 SGHTA and CDR2 FQGNSA. The CDR3 sequence: CASSLSQGLDSPLHF. The CDR3, as DNA: TGTGCCAGCAGCTTAAGTCAGGGTTTGGATTCACCCCTCCACTTT.

The chain employs TRBV5-1 and TRBJ2-3, with 15 bases identical to TRBD2. CDR1 is SGHRS and CDR2 is YFSETQ in the germline V gene. This CDR3 region has 18 residues. Germline trimming cut 4 bases from V and 1 base from J; bases unmatched to any gene: 7. The CDR3 is CASSTGLAGGQGTDTQYF. In DNA, the CDR3 is TGCGCCAGCAGCACCGGACTAGCGGGGGGGCAAGGCACAGATACGCAGTATTTT. The full variable domain, with the rest looked up from reference TRBV5-1 and TRBJ2-3, is KAGVTQTPRYLIKTRGQQVTLSCSPISGHRSVSWYQQTPGQGLQFLFEYFSETQRNKGNFPGRFSGRQFSNSRSEMNVSTLELGDSALYLCASSTGLAGGQGTDTQYFGPGTRLTVL.

The chain carries TRBV5-1 and TRBJ2-2, with 9 nucleotides matching TRBD1. CDR3 length: 15 amino acids. From germline, CDR1 is SGHRS and CDR2 YFSETQ. The V segment lost 2 bases and the J segment 5 bases; nucleotides outside the gene matches: 4. This CDR3 is CASSFTGGATGELFF. Written as DNA, the CDR3 is TGCGCCAGCAGCTTTACAGGGGGCGCGACCGGGGAGCTGTTTTTT.

The rearrangement links TRBV5-1 to TRBJ2-7; 12 bases fit TRBD1. Trimming removed 4 bases from V and 5 bases from J; junction bases left unmatched: 7. The CDR3 length is 15 residues. Germline values: CDR1 SGHRS, CDR2 YFSETQ. CDR3 sequence: CASSPPGQGANEQYF. CDR3 sequence (DNA): TGCGCCAGCAGCCCCCCGGGACAGGGGGCTAACGAGCAGTACTTC.

V is TRBV9 and J is TRBJ1-1; 8 bases are shared with TRBD1. The CDR3 covers 14 residues. Germline CDR1 reads SGDLS; CDR2 reads YYNGEE. The V and J ends lost 4 bases and 3 bases, in that order; junction bases with no gene match: 5. The CDR3 sequence is CASSSRGRDTEAFF. CDR3 bases: TGTGCCAGCAGCTCCAGGGGGCGCGACACTGAAGCTTTCTTT.

This chain joins TRBV14 and TRBJ1-5; unclear D gene. V was cut by 4 bases and J by 3 bases, with 4 bases left in between. CDR3 length: 12 amino acids. The germline V gene has CDR1 SGHDN and CDR2 FVKESK. CDR3 region: CASSLYNQPQHF. The CDR3, as DNA: TGTGCCAGCAGCCTCTACAATCAGCCCCAGCATTTT.

In its sample, this clone was seen a few times. V and J are TRBV5-4 and TRBJ1-1; 10 nucleotides line up with TRBD1. The germline V gene encodes CDR1 SGHNT and CDR2 YYREEE (reference sequence). The CDR3 runs to 15 residues. V shed 0 bases and J 3 bases; nucleotides not matched to a gene: 2. The CDR3: CASSLAGQGDTEAFF. The CDR3 DNA sequence: TGTGCCAGCAGCTTGGCCGGACAGGGGGACACTGAAGCTTTCTTT.

This clone has just one count. The rearrangement uses TRBV6-5 and TRBJ1-6, with 7 bases aligning to TRBD1. CDR1 is MNHEY, CDR2 SVGAGI, per germline. The CDR3 extends over 14 amino acids. J gave up 10 bases and V 6 bases, and 9 bases lay outside the gene matches. CDR3 sequence: CASSYRGLSSPLHF. The CDR3 bases are TGTGCCAGCAGCTACAGGGGTTTAAGCTCACCCCTCCACTTT.

The chain links TRBV27 to TRBJ2-7, with D possibly being TRBD1 or TRBD2 (5 bases each). CDR1 is MNHEY and CDR2 is SMNVEV in the germline V gene (reference sequence). Trimming removed 6 bases at V and 7 bases at J, with 19 bases between. This CDR3 comprises 14 residues. The CDR3 reads CASSPFSGRWEQYF. The CDR3, as DNA: TGTGCCAGCAGCCCCTTTTCAGGGAGATGGGAGCAGTACTTC.

This sequence joins TRBV5-4 and TRBJ1-2; D ambiguous. Germline CDR1 is SGHNT and CDR2 is YYREEE (reference sequence). V shed 0 bases and J shed 5 bases, with 5 bases lying between them. The CDR3 has 12 residues. CDR3: CASSLEQYGYTF. The CDR3 region has the DNA TGTGCCAGCAGCTTGGAACAGTATGGCTACACCTTC. Combining the CDR3 with reference TRBV5-4 and TRBJ1-2 gives the whole variable domain ETGVTQSPTHLIKTRGQQVTLRCSSQSGHNTVSWYQQALGQGPQFIFQYYREEENGRGNFPPRFSGLQFPNYSSELNVNALELDDSALYLCASSLEQYGYTFGSGTRLTVV.

The V call is TRBV9, the J call TRBJ1-4, with D unclear. Trimming took off 0 bases at V and 0 bases at J, with 9 bases between the two ends. CDR3 length equals 16 residues. The germline gives CDR1 SGDLS, CDR2 YYNGEE. The CDR3 sequence: CASSVGKRTTNEKLFF. CDR3 nucleotides: TGTGCCAGCAGCGTAGGAAAACGTACAACTAATGAAAAACTGTTTTTT.

The chain has TRBV5-1 and TRBJ2-7; the D gene is possibly TRBD2 (7 bases). The CDR3 totals 15 residues. V lost 4 bases to trimming and J lost 6 bases, with 20 bases between them. The germline gives CDR1 SGHRS, CDR2 YFSETQ. The CDR3 DNA follows: TGCGCCAGCAGCCCGGGAGGCGGGGGACACTCCGAGCAGTACTTC. Translating it yields CASSPGGGGHSEQYF.

J is TRBJ2-3 and V is TRBV6-5; D tentatively reads TRBD1 or TRBD2 (6 bases each). Per germline, CDR1 MNHEY and CDR2 SVGAGI. The CDR3 has 16 amino acids. Trimming took off 2 bases at V and 1 base at J, with 13 bases between the two ends. For the CDR3, the DNA is TGTGCCAGCAGTTACCTGATGGGGGGCCGCACAGATACGCAGTATTTT. This translates into CASSYLMGGRTDTQYF.

The V and J genes are TRBV4-2 and TRBJ2-7; the match to TRBD2 covers 11 bases. The CDR3 consists of 19 residues. The trim removed 0 bases at V and 1 base at J, leaving 11 bases unmatched. The germline CDR1 and CDR2 sequences are LGHNA and YNFKEQ. CDR3 in amino acids: CASSQDLVAGGLRSYEQYF. The CDR3 DNA is TGTGCCAGCAGCCAAGATCTCGTAGCGGGGGGGCTCCGGTCCTACGAGCAGTACTTC.

This chain uses TRBV7-9 with TRBJ1-2; D gene unclear. CDR1 and CDR2 from the germline V gene are SEHNR and FQNEAQ (reference sequence). This CDR3 is built from 14 residues. V gave up 4 bases and J gave up 4 bases, with 13 bases separating them. The CDR3 loop is CASSSAGAPYGYTF. CDR3 DNA: TGTGCCAGCAGCTCAGCCGGCGCCCCCTATGGCTACACCTTC.

This clone was observed once. V and J are TRBV28 and TRBJ1-5; 7 bases map to TRBD1. After removal of 2 bases from V and 5 bases from J, the junction contained 9 bases not matched to a gene. The CDR3 is 16 amino acids. CDR1 MDHEN and CDR2 SYDVKM come from the germline V gene. CDR3 sequence: CASSLRGRGPHQPQHF. The DNA of the CDR3 is TGTGCCAGCAGTTTAAGGGGGCGGGGGCCCCATCAGCCCCAGCATTTT.

The table lists this clone with a count of one. The chain is built from TRBV6-1 and TRBJ2-7; the D gene is possibly TRBD1 (8 bases). This CDR3 is 14 amino acids long. Germline values: CDR1 MNHNS, CDR2 SASEGT. Trimming removed 6 bases from V and 1 base from J, with 13 bases in between. CDR3 bases: TGTGCCAGCAGCAAGCGGGACAGGTCCTACGAGCAGTACTTC. This gives the protein CASSKRDRSYEQYF.

The chain recombines TRBV7-3 with TRBJ2-7, with TRBD2 matching 11 bases. There are 15 residues in the CDR3. V lost 5 bases to trimming and J lost 2 bases; unmatched junction nucleotides: 5. Germline values: CDR1 SGHTA, CDR2 FQGTGA. The CDR3 nucleotides are TGTGCCAGCAGCGCGACTAGCGGGGCAACCTACGAGCAGTACTTC. This encodes CASSATSGATYEQYF.

This clone showed up just once. The chain recombines TRBV15 with TRBJ2-3; possible D gene TRBD2, 5 bases. This CDR3 region has 19 residues. With 1 base removed from V and 2 bases from J, the gap between germline ends came to 22 bases. Germline loops: CDR1 LNHNV, CDR2 YYDKDF (reference sequence). CDR3 amino acids: CATSRVSSPYIGDTDTQYF. In DNA, the CDR3 is TGTGCCACCAGCAGAGTATCGTCCCCATATATCGGGGACACAGATACGCAGTATTTT.

This clone has more than one count but fewer than ten. The chain has TRBV19 and TRBJ1-4; D may be TRBD1 (6 bases). This CDR3 region has 15 residues. From germline, CDR1 is LNHDA and CDR2 SQIVND (reference sequence). Trimming stripped 3 bases from V and 8 bases from J, with 16 bases between. CDR3 sequence reads: CASSMQGTVEEKLFF. CDR3 in DNA: TGTGCCAGTAGTATGCAGGGGACGGTGGAGGAAAAACTGTTTTTT.

V and J are TRBV10-3 and TRBJ2-1, with 7 bases identical to TRBD1. Per the germline V gene, CDR1 is ENHRY and CDR2 is SYGVKD. V lost 3 bases to trimming and J lost 9 bases; unmatched junction nucleotides: 8. There are 14 residues in the CDR3. CDR3: CAISDSTGRGEQFF. The DNA of the CDR3 is TGTGCCATCAGTGATTCGACAGGGAGAGGTGAGCAGTTCTTC.

The V gene is TRBV11-2, the J gene TRBJ1-2; TRBD1 is a possible D gene (5 bases). Trimming removed 2 bases at V and 2 bases at J, with 15 bases between. This CDR3 spans 16 amino acids. The germline CDR1 and CDR2 sequences are SGHAT and FQNNGV. The CDR3 DNA follows: TGTGCCAGCAGCTTAAGTGGGGCAGGGCGAAACTATGGCTACACCTTC. It is translated as CASSLSGAGRNYGYTF.

This clone was counted a few times. The chain has TRBV12-5 and TRBJ2-2; D may be TRBD1 (5 bases). CDR3 length equals 13 residues. Germline V gene data show CDR1 as LGHNT and CDR2 as FRNRAP. The V end was cut by 6 bases, the J end by 6 bases, with 11 bases between. CDR3 sequence (DNA): TGTGCTAGTGGCCCGGACATCCCCGGGGAGCTGTTTTTT. Its translation: CASGPDIPGELFF. Based on the CDR3 plus reference TRBV12-5 and TRBJ2-2, the full variable domain is DARVTQTPRHKVTEMGQEVTMRCQPILGHNTVFWYRQTMMQGLELLAYFRNRAPLDDSGMPKDRFSAEMPDATLATLKIQPSEPRDSAVYFCASGPDIPGELFFGEGSRLTVL.

The CDR3 bases are TGTGCCAGCAGTCCGGGAGGGGGTATGGGGGAGCAGTACTTC. Translating gives CASSPGGGMGEQYF. V is TRBV27 and J is TRBJ2-7; 8 bases match TRBD2. Germline assignment: CDR1 MNHEY and CDR2 SMNVEV (reference sequence). CDR3 length: 14 residues. J lost 7 bases, V lost 5 bases, and 10 bases had no gene match.

The rearrangement links TRBV5-1 to TRBJ2-2, with D unresolved. The CDR3 totals 15 residues. With 1 base removed from V and 5 bases from J, the gap between germline ends came to 12 bases. The germline CDR1 and CDR2 sequences are SGHRS and YFSETQ. The CDR3 sequence is CASSLSGIGTGELFF. The CDR3 region has the DNA TGCGCCAGCAGCTTGAGTGGGATTGGGACCGGGGAGCTGTTTTTT. The whole variable domain, filled in from reference TRBV5-1 and TRBJ2-2, reads KAGVTQTPRYLIKTRGQQVTLSCSPISGHRSVSWYQQTPGQGLQFLFEYFSETQRNKGNFPGRFSGRQFSNSRSEMNVSTLELGDSALYLCASSLSGIGTGELFFGEGSRLTVL.

As to this clone: Other nucleotide sequences in the sample specify the same CDR3. CDR3 sequence: CSVEGPGVMNTEAFF. In nucleotides, the CDR3 is TGCAGCGTTGAGGGTCCAGGGGTCATGAACACTGAAGCTTTCTTT. The chain carries TRBV29-1 and TRBJ1-1; maybe TRBD1 (6 bases). The length of the CDR3 is 15 residues. The V and J ends lost 3 bases and 0 bases respectively, with 14 bases between them. The germline V gene has CDR1 SQVTM and CDR2 ANQGSEA.

V gene TRBV4-1 combines with J gene TRBJ2-5; tentative D call: TRBD1 (5 bases). The V end was cut by 4 bases, the J end by 2 bases, with 11 bases between. CDR1 and CDR2 (germline): MGHRA, YSYEKL. This CDR3 spans 14 amino acids. CDR3 sequence (DNA): TGCGCCAGCAGCCGGATAGACAGTCAAGAGACCCAGTACTTC. This sequence encodes CASSRIDSQETQYF.

V and J are TRBV5-1 and TRBJ2-3; D is uncertain. Germline CDR1 SGHRS, CDR2 YFSETQ. V was pared by 4 bases and J by 5 bases, with 14 bases between. The CDR3 is 14 residues long. The CDR3 spells CASSTVSGRDTQYF. The CDR3, as DNA: TGCGCCAGCAGCACGGTTTCGGGTAGAGATACGCAGTATTTT. The variable domain in full, with the rest retrieved from reference TRBV5-1 and TRBJ2-3, is KAGVTQTPRYLIKTRGQQVTLSCSPISGHRSVSWYQQTPGQGLQFLFEYFSETQRNKGNFPGRFSGRQFSNSRSEMNVSTLELGDSALYLCASSTVSGRDTQYFGPGTRLTVL.

The chain uses TRBV5-1 and TRBJ1-4, with D perhaps TRBD1 (5 bases). Trimming took off 4 bases at V and 8 bases at J, with 18 bases between the two ends. This CDR3 spans 15 amino acids. Germline CDR1 SGHRS, CDR2 YFSETQ. In DNA form, the CDR3 reads TGCGCCAGCAGCCCCGGGACCGAGGTAGGGGAAAAACTGTTTTTT. This sequence encodes CASSPGTEVGEKLFF.

The sample holds a few counts of this clone. The chain links TRBV7-3 to TRBJ2-1, with D maybe TRBD2 (5 bases). V dropped 3 bases and J dropped 8 bases, with 11 bases sitting between them. CDR3 size: 13 residues. Germline V CDR1 and CDR2: SGHTA, FQGTGA. DNA for the CDR3: TGTGCCAGCAGCTTTGGGAGAGGACATGAGCAGTTCTTC. It is translated as CASSFGRGHEQFF.

The chain couples TRBV28 to TRBJ2-1; 7 bases fit TRBD1. CDR3 size: 15 residues. The germline gives CDR1 MDHEN, CDR2 SYDVKM. Trimming took 3 bases from V and 4 from J; bases not matched to a gene: 6. CDR3 loop: CASSFRGRTYNEQFF. CDR3 sequence (DNA): TGTGCCAGCAGTTTTAGGGGGCGCACGTACAATGAGCAGTTCTTC.